The 30 T cell receptor beta chains in this list originate from one sample, sequenced in a study of shared clonotypes between healthy human individuals. Measured with immunoSEQ multiplex PCR; TCRdb has only the in-frame clones, and not every one. The sample yields some 900,000 clones, 60% to 85% seen once. The specimen was memory CD4+ T cells sorted from blood. Subset noted: CD45RA-negative fraction. The receptor set was obtained from a man between 18 and 29 years old in good health.

This clone has just a few counts. The chain links TRBV9 to TRBJ2-5, with TRBD2 identical over 16 bases. The J segment lost 5 bases and the V segment lost 3 bases, leaving 7 bases of the junction unmatched. CDR1 is SGDLS, CDR2 YYNGEE, per germline. The CDR3 has 17 residues. The CDR3 DNA reads TGTGCCAGCAGCGACGGGACTAGCGGGGGGGCCACCGAGACCCAGTACTTC. Translated, it gives CASSDGTSGGATETQYF.

The rearrangement links TRBV6-5 to TRBJ1-5; D remains unclear. V was trimmed by 4 bases and J by 3 bases, leaving 13 bases between them. Germline loops: CDR1 MNHEY, CDR2 SVGAGI. The CDR3 contains 15 residues. The CDR3 coding sequence is TGTGCCAGCAGTTCAAGATCGGCTTTCAATCAGCCCCAGCATTTT. Translating gives CASSSRSAFNQPQHF.

The V call is TRBV19, the J call TRBJ2-1; TRBD2 aligns across 9 bases. Germline V gene data show CDR1 as LNHDA and CDR2 as SQIVND (reference sequence). V dropped 4 bases and J dropped 6; count of bases not matched to a gene: 4. CDR3 size: 14 residues. CDR3 in amino acids: CASSTGGRANEQFF. The DNA for the CDR3 is TGTGCCAGTAGTACAGGCGGGAGGGCCAATGAGCAGTTCTTC. The full variable domain, rest sourced from reference TRBV19 and TRBJ2-1, is DGGITQSPKYLFRKEGQNVTLSCEQNLNHDAMYWYRQDPGQGLRLIYYSQIVNDFQKGDIAEGYSVSREKKESFPLTVTSAQKNPTAFYLCASSTGGRANEQFFGPGTRLTVL.

V usage is TRBV6-1 and J usage is TRBJ2-3; no clear D gene. V was cut by 2 bases and J by 0 bases, with 21 bases left in between. Per germline, CDR1 MNHNS and CDR2 SASEGT. The CDR3 has 19 residues. CDR3 protein: CASSEYGGDAQTSTDTQYF. Here the CDR3 DNA reads TGTGCCAGCAGTGAATACGGCGGCGATGCGCAGACTAGCACAGATACGCAGTATTTT.

This clone was seen once. V is TRBV11-2 and J is TRBJ2-3, with TRBD2 matching over 12 bases. Trimming at V came to 5 bases and at J to 2 bases, leaving 8 bases not matched to a gene. The CDR3 is made up of 17 amino acids. Germline V gene sequence: CDR1 SGHAT, CDR2 FQNNGV. CDR3 loop: CASSHKRTSGDTDTQYF. In DNA, the CDR3 is TGTGCCAGCAGCCATAAAAGGACTAGCGGGGACACAGATACGCAGTATTTT.

V gene TRBV7-9 combines with J gene TRBJ1-2; D call uncertain. The length of the CDR3 is 16 residues. Germline CDR1 SEHNR, CDR2 FQNEAQ (reference sequence). The V end was cut by 5 bases, the J end by 2 bases, with 18 bases between. The DNA for the CDR3 is TGTGCCAGCAGCCCCATATTGGGGAGCGACAACTATGGCTACACCTTC. Translated: CASSPILGSDNYGYTF.

V usage is TRBV30 and J usage is TRBJ1-5; 7 nucleotides line up with TRBD1. Looked up from germline, CDR1 is GTSNPN and CDR2 is SVGIG (reference sequence). J was trimmed by 0 bases and V by 7 bases; bases with no gene match: 15. This CDR3 is 17 amino acids long. The CDR3 nucleotides read TGTGCCTTCCGGACAGGAGGAGGGGGATATAGCAATCAGCCCCAGCATTTT. It specifies CAFRTGGGGYSNQPQHF.

This clone occurred a few times. V usage is TRBV2 and J usage is TRBJ1-6, with D tentatively TRBD1 (6 bases). This CDR3 comprises 14 residues. The V gene's germline CDR1 is SNHLY and CDR2 FYNNEI. The ends were cut back, 1 base at V and 9 bases at J, with 10 bases in the middle. The CDR3 coding sequence is TGTGCCAGCAGTGAAGAGGGGGACGGTTCACCCCTCCACTTT. Amino acid sequence: CASSEEGDGSPLHF.

The chain carries TRBV6-6 and TRBJ1-6, with a possible D match to TRBD1 (5 bases). V was trimmed by 6 bases and J by 9 bases, leaving 18 bases between them. In germline, CDR1 is MNHNY, CDR2 SVGAGI (reference sequence). CDR3 length equals 15 residues. The CDR3: CASSRGWGNSSPLHF. In DNA, the CDR3 is TGTGCCAGCAGCCGAGGGTGGGGCAATTCTTCACCCCTCCACTTT.

This sequence joins TRBV18 and TRBJ1-4; 8 bases map to TRBD1. Germline CDR1 and CDR2: KGHSH and LQKENI. CDR3 size: 15 residues. J lost 7 bases, V lost 6 bases, and 10 bases had no gene match. CDR3 sequence (DNA): TGTGCCAGCTCCGAGCGGGGGACAGGCGTTGAAAAACTGTTTTTT. As protein: CASSERGTGVEKLFF.

The genes are TRBV7-2 and TRBJ2-5, with TRBD2 matching over 7 bases. The CDR3 is made up of 14 amino acids. Germline CDR1 is SGHTA and CDR2 is FQGNSA. V lost 2 bases and J lost 5; bases outside the gene matches: 5. The CDR3 DNA reads as TGTGCCAGCAGCTTACTTTACGGGGGGGAGACCCAGTACTTC. Encoded protein: CASSLLYGGETQYF.

The chain joins TRBV5-3 to TRBJ2-1; either TRBD1 or TRBD2 may fit D (6 bases each). TRBV5-3 is filed as an ORF, its function uncertain. This CDR3 is built from 13 residues. Deletions cut 4 bases from V and 8 bases from J, with 13 bases between. CDR3: CARSPRRGDEQFF. The CDR3 DNA is TGTGCCAGAAGCCCTCGGAGGGGGGATGAGCAGTTCTTC.

V gene TRBV18 combines with J gene TRBJ2-5; D remains unclear. Germline V gene lookup returns CDR1 KGHSH and CDR2 LQKENI. V lost 1 base, J lost 5 bases, and 11 bases lay in between. The length of the CDR3 is 14 residues. CDR3 amino acids: CASSPRARSETQYF. CDR3 sequence (DNA): TGTGCCAGCTCACCACGGGCTAGAAGTGAGACCCAGTACTTC.

The table lists this clone with a few counts. This chain joins TRBV2 and TRBJ2-5; weak D call: TRBD1 (5 bases). The CDR3 totals 13 residues. Between the trimmed V and J ends, which lost 6 bases and 2 bases, there was a span of 10 bases. Germline CDR1 reads SNHLY; CDR2 reads FYNNEI. CDR3 protein: CASRGAVQETQYF. CDR3 nucleotides: TGTGCCAGCAGAGGGGCAGTACAAGAGACCCAGTACTTC.

In the case of this clone: Other DNA variants within this sample encode the same CDR3. The J gene is TRBJ1-6, the V gene TRBV5-1, with D perhaps TRBD1 (5 bases). V lost 0 bases, J lost 7 bases, and 8 bases lay in between. The length of the CDR3 is 14 residues. The V gene's germline CDR1 is SGHRS and CDR2 YFSETQ. The DNA of the CDR3 is TGCGCCAGCAGCTTGGGACAGACAAATTCACCCCTCCACTTT. Protein: CASSLGQTNSPLHF.

The chain combines TRBV9 with TRBJ1-1; D remains unclear. From germline, CDR1 is SGDLS and CDR2 YYNGEE. The CDR3 sequence is 14 residues long. The germline V and J ends were trimmed by 2 bases and 2 bases, with 10 bases remaining between them. The CDR3: CASSVNTANTEAFF. In DNA form, the CDR3 reads TGTGCCAGCAGCGTTAATACAGCTAACACTGAAGCTTTCTTT.

Remarks on this clone: This sample also contains other DNA sequences that code for the same CDR3. The CDR3: CASSLGDSTDTQYF. CDR3 nucleotide sequence: TGCGCCAGCAGCTTGGGCGATAGCACAGATACGCAGTATTTT. V usage is TRBV5-1 and J usage is TRBJ2-3, with no clear D. V lost 0 bases and J 0 bases, leaving 5 bases between the germline ends. Per germline, CDR1 SGHRS and CDR2 YFSETQ. The length of the CDR3 is 14 residues.

This rearrangement joins TRBV7-9 to TRBJ2-3; D tentatively reads TRBD1 or TRBD2 (5 bases each). The V and J ends lost 6 bases and 8 bases respectively, with 12 bases between them. CDR1 SEHNR and CDR2 FQNEAQ come from the germline V gene (reference sequence). The CDR3 covers 12 residues. The CDR3 region has the DNA TGTGCCAGCAGTTTCGGGACCACTACGCAGTATTTT. It codes for CASSFGTTTQYF.

This sequence joins TRBV10-3 and TRBJ2-5; tentatively, D is TRBD1 or TRBD2 (5 bases each). Trimming took 2 bases from V and 0 from J, leaving 10 bases between them. CDR1 and CDR2 (germline): ENHRY, SYGVKD. The length of the CDR3 is 15 residues. Here the CDR3 reads CAISEGGRNQETQYF. The CDR3 DNA follows: TGTGCCATCAGTGAGGGGGGACGGAACCAAGAGACCCAGTACTTC.

Details on this clone: Possible read error: a much larger clone is one base away. Other DNA sequences in the same sample also yield this CDR3. This chain connects TRBV6-5 to TRBJ2-1; 10 nucleotides match TRBD2. CDR3 size: 15 residues. Germline values: CDR1 MNHEY, CDR2 SVGAGI. With V trimmed by 5 bases and J by 2 bases, 3 bases remained unmatched. CDR3 coding DNA: TGTGCCAGCAGTCAAACTAGCGGGGCCTACAATGAGCAGTTCTTC. Translation gives CASSQTSGAYNEQFF.

This clone was picked up a small number of times. This sequence joins TRBV5-8 and TRBJ2-4; no definite D call. The CDR3 is 13 amino acids. Trimming took 2 bases from V and 6 from J, leaving 9 bases between them. The germline CDR1 and CDR2 sequences are SGHTS and YDEGEE. CDR3 loop: CASSFGQPNIQYF. In DNA form, the CDR3 reads TGTGCCAGCAGCTTCGGGCAGCCAAACATTCAGTACTTC. Complete variable domain (other parts from reference TRBV5-8 and TRBJ2-4): EAGVTQSPTHLIKTRGQQATLRCSPISGHTSVYWYQQALGLGLQFLLWYDEGEERNRGNFPPRFSGRQFPNYSSELNVNALELEDSALYLCASSFGQPNIQYFGAGTRLSVL.

Comments on this clone: In the same sample, other DNA sequences code for this CDR3. The V gene is TRBV18, the J gene TRBJ1-1; D is uncertain. There are 13 residues in the CDR3. Germline V CDR1 and CDR2: KGHSH, LQKENI. Trimming pared 6 bases from V and 6 bases from J, leaving 14 bases between. The DNA of the CDR3 is TGTGCCAGCTCGCTCGGTGGGAGCGCTGAAGCTTTCTTT. It yields the protein CASSLGGSAEAFF.

The rearrangement uses TRBV4-1 and TRBJ2-2; a weak D match, TRBD2 (6 bases). The CDR3 covers 14 residues. Per germline, CDR1 MGHRA and CDR2 YSYEKL. Trimming removed 3 bases from V and 4 bases from J, with 9 bases in between. This CDR3 reads CASSHPGGTGELFF. The DNA of the CDR3 is TGCGCCAGCAGCCATCCCGGGGGCACCGGGGAGCTGTTTTTT.

Written as DNA, the CDR3 is TGTGCCATCAACATGGGACCAAACTCTGGAAACACCATATATTTT. It specifies CAINMGPNSGNTIYF. The rearrangement links TRBV28 to TRBJ1-3; D possibly corresponds to TRBD1 (5 bases). Trimming took off 10 bases at V and 0 bases at J, with 16 bases between the two ends. The germline V gene encodes CDR1 MDHEN and CDR2 SYDVKM. This CDR3 spans 15 amino acids.

The chain recombines TRBV7-2 with TRBJ2-2; TRBD1 is a possible D gene (5 bases). Trimming shortened V by 1 base and J by 4 bases, and 10 bases separated the two germline ends. Germline loops: CDR1 SGHTA, CDR2 FQGNSA. This CDR3 has 15 amino acids. For the CDR3, the DNA is TGTGCCAGCAGCTTAGGCAGGGTCCTCACCGGGGAGCTGTTTTTT. Translated: CASSLGRVLTGELFF.

This chain joins TRBV10-3 and TRBJ1-1; 7 nucleotides align to TRBD1. The V gene end was trimmed by 7 bases and the J gene end by 1 base; junction bases not matched to a gene: 6. The CDR3 length is 14 residues. The germline gives CDR1 ENHRY, CDR2 SYGVKD. CDR3 sequence reads: CAITRQGKNTEAFF. Here the CDR3 DNA reads TGTGCCATCACCCGACAGGGTAAGAACACTGAAGCTTTCTTT.

The V and J genes are TRBV11-2 and TRBJ2-2; 7 positions match TRBD1. This CDR3 spans 13 amino acids. Per germline, CDR1 SGHAT and CDR2 FQNNGV. After removal of 5 bases from V and 6 bases from J, the junction contained 3 bases not matched to a gene. The DNA of the CDR3 is TGTGCCAGCAGCCCGGGACAGCCCGGGGAGCTGTTTTTT. It specifies CASSPGQPGELFF.

There are many counts of this clone. The chain joins TRBV10-1 to TRBJ2-7; 10 nucleotides agree with TRBD1. CDR1 and CDR2 from the germline V gene are WNHNN and SYGVQD (reference sequence). V dropped 4 bases and J dropped 5; count of bases not matched to a gene: 5. The CDR3 is made up of 14 amino acids. The CDR3: CASSVPGQGNEQYF. The CDR3 bases are TGCGCCAGCAGTGTACCGGGACAGGGGAACGAGCAGTACTTC.

The chain is built from TRBV10-3 and TRBJ2-7, with TRBD1 matching 7 bases. Germline loops: CDR1 ENHRY, CDR2 SYGVKD. Germline trimming cut 6 bases from V and 1 base from J; bases unmatched to any gene: 6. The CDR3 covers 14 residues. CDR3 DNA sequence: TGTGCCATCAGGCCCGCAGGGGGATCCTACGAGCAGTACTTC. Protein sequence: CAIRPAGGSYEQYF.

The gene calls are TRBV18 and TRBJ2-7; D uncertain. CDR3 length: 13 amino acids. Germline CDR1 and CDR2: KGHSH and LQKENI. V was cut by 2 bases and J by 4 bases, with 9 bases left in between. The CDR3 is CASSPIDPYEQYF. DNA for the CDR3: TGTGCCAGCTCACCAATAGACCCTTACGAGCAGTACTTC.